Shown below are 26 T cell receptor beta chains from a single sample sequenced in a study of regulatory T cells in long-lasting Graves disease. The sample's time point: newly diagnosed GD, antithyroid drugs for less than 3 months. Generation of the TCR library employed RNA extracted from PBMCs. TCR beta libraries were built with iRepertoire HTBI primers and Arm-PCR of CDR3 regions. TCRdb re-called the multiplex PCR reads through MiXCR, storing one row per CDR3 protein. Here the sample spans approximately 250,000 distinct CDR3 sequences, approximately 16% being singletons. Sequenced material: peripheral blood mononuclear cells (PBMCs), taken at new diagnosis, from a patient treated with antithyroid drugs. These receptors all come from a female donor with Graves disease.

This clonotype was seen repeatedly, ten times or more. This chain uses TRBV20-1 with TRBJ1-2, with D maybe TRBD1 (6 bases). The V gene's germline CDR1 is DFQATT and CDR2 SNEGSKA (reference sequence). This CDR3 region has 16 residues. Between the trimmed V and J ends, which lost 0 bases and 3 bases, there was a span of 17 bases. CDR3 sequence reads: CSARDLSYGGDYGYTF. For the CDR3, the DNA is TGCAGTGCTAGAGATCTTTCGTACGGGGGCGACTATGGCTACACCTTC.

This clonotype was picked up a small number of times. The chain joins TRBV5-4 to TRBJ2-7; 9 bases match TRBD2. The CDR3 sequence is 14 residues long. The germline gives CDR1 SGHNT, CDR2 YYREEE (reference sequence). The junction had 9 bases not matched to a gene; V was cut back by 4 bases and J by 7 bases. The CDR3 sequence: CASSRTSAQGEQYF. CDR3 in DNA: TGTGCCAGCAGCCGGACTAGCGCCCAGGGGGAGCAGTACTTC.

This clonotype was recorded at least ten times. The chain links TRBV20-1 to TRBJ2-1; 7 nucleotides match TRBD2. This CDR3 has 15 residues. Germline V CDR1 and CDR2: DFQATT, SNEGSKA (reference sequence). The V gene end was trimmed by 3 bases and the J gene end by 4 bases; junction bases not matched to a gene: 9. The CDR3 nucleotides are TGCAGTGCTAGGGGCCGCGGGAGTCGGTACAATGAGCAGTTCTTC. Protein sequence: CSARGRGSRYNEQFF.

At least ten counts were recorded for this clonotype. V and J are TRBV19 and TRBJ1-4; weak D call: TRBD1 (5 bases). The CDR3 is 13 residues long. Per the germline V gene, CDR1 is LNHDA and CDR2 is SQIVND (reference sequence). The germline V and J ends were trimmed by 3 bases and 7 bases, with 9 bases remaining between them. The CDR3 protein is CASSIDQGEKLFF. CDR3 in DNA: TGTGCCAGTAGTATTGATCAGGGTGAAAAACTGTTTTTT.

The chain links TRBV10-2 to TRBJ2-7; 11 bases agree with TRBD1. This CDR3 region has 13 residues. CDR1 and CDR2 (germline): WSHSY, SAAADI. V lost 9 bases, J lost 3 bases, and 4 bases stayed unmatched. CDR3 protein: CASDGTGGYEQYF. In nucleotides, the CDR3 is TGCGCCAGTGACGGGACAGGGGGCTACGAGCAGTACTTC.

In this sample, this clonotype turned up many times. The genes are TRBV30 and TRBJ2-7, with a tentative D call TRBD1 (6 bases). Trimming removed 1 base at V and 3 bases at J, with 19 bases between. CDR3 length equals 16 residues. In germline, CDR1 is GTSNPN, CDR2 SVGIG (reference sequence). CDR3 sequence (DNA): TGTGCCTGGAGTGAATGGGGTAGGGGGACCGACTACGAGCAGTACTTC. Protein sequence: CAWSEWGRGTDYEQYF.

This clonotype showed up just a few times. A much larger clone lies one base from this, so it may be a read error. This rearrangement joins TRBV11-2 to TRBJ2-7, with no clear D. V gave up 2 bases and J gave up 3 bases, with 8 bases separating them. CDR3 length equals 13 residues. Germline lookup yields CDR1 SGHAT and CDR2 FQNNGV. CDR3 coding DNA: TGTGCCAGCAGCTTACAGAGATACTACGAGCAGTACTTC. This sequence encodes CASSLQRYYEQYF.

This clonotype was found many times. CDR3 nucleotide sequence: TGTGCCAGTAGTATAAGGACGGGAGAAAAACTGTTTTTT. Translating it yields CASSIRTGEKLFF. The J gene is TRBJ1-4, the V gene TRBV19; D not resolved. Germline values: CDR1 LNHDA, CDR2 SQIVND (reference sequence). The CDR3 is 13 amino acids. Trimming removed 2 bases at V and 8 bases at J, with 9 bases between.

This clonotype was found many times. The V gene is TRBV10-2, the J gene TRBJ2-4, with 7 bases aligning to TRBD2. Germline-derived CDR1 and CDR2 are WSHSY and SAAADI. The CDR3 is 13 amino acids. Trimming at V came to 6 bases and at J to 7 bases, leaving 6 bases not matched to a gene. The CDR3 region is CASRGGGVNIQYF. CDR3 nucleotide sequence: TGCGCCAGCAGGGGGGGAGGGGTGAACATTCAGTACTTC.

This clonotype was seen ten or more times. The J gene is TRBJ2-1, the V gene TRBV11-3, with TRBD2 matching 8 bases. The CDR3 has 15 residues. The germline V gene has CDR1 SGHNT and CDR2 YENEEA. Losses at the gene ends were 6 bases for V and 8 bases for J; bases not matched to a gene: 12. CDR3 sequence reads: CASRAGTRGFHEQFF. The CDR3 DNA reads TGTGCCAGCAGAGCCGGGACTAGGGGTTTTCATGAGCAGTTCTTC.

The chain combines TRBV7-8 with TRBJ2-5; the match to TRBD2 covers 11 bases. V was clipped by 2 bases and J by 1 base; unmatched bases: 12. CDR1 and CDR2 (germline): SGHVS, FQNEAQ. This CDR3 is built from 19 residues. The DNA of the CDR3 is TGTGCCAGCAGCTTAAAACCTCCCCTAGCGGGAGGTCTCCAAGAGACCCAGTACTTC. Its translation: CASSLKPPLAGGLQETQYF. Filled out from reference TRBV7-8 and TRBJ2-5, the complete variable domain reads GAGVSQSPRYKVAKRGQDVALRCDPISGHVSLFWYQQALGQGPEFLTYFQNEAQLDKSGLPSDRFFAERPEGSVSTLKIQRTQQEDSAVYLCASSLKPPLAGGLQETQYFGPGTRLLVL.

This clonotype was seen ten or more times. J is TRBJ2-5 and V is TRBV11-2; TRBD2 aligns across 8 bases. CDR1 is SGHAT, CDR2 FQNNGV, per germline. The J segment lost 5 bases and the V segment lost 5 bases, leaving 10 bases of the junction unmatched. This CDR3 has 15 residues. In DNA, the CDR3 is TGTGCCAGCAGCCGCACAGCGGGAGATCGGGAGACCCAGTACTTC. Its protein is CASSRTAGDRETQYF.

This clonotype was detected ten times or more. The chain links TRBV12-3 or TRBV12-4 to TRBJ1-2, with no clear D. The CDR3 is made up of 13 amino acids. V lost 7 bases to trimming and J lost 5 bases, with 14 bases between them. The CDR3 DNA reads as TGTGCCAGCATGGGAGCGGACCAGTATGGCTACACCTTC. This encodes CASMGADQYGYTF.

This clonotype appeared many times. This chain joins TRBV28 and TRBJ1-5, with D possibly TRBD1 on 6 matching bases. The CDR3 spans 15 residues. Deletions cut 4 bases from V and 5 bases from J, with 15 bases between. Per the germline V gene, CDR1 is MDHEN and CDR2 is SYDVKM. This CDR3 reads CASSSLIGGYQPQHF. The CDR3, as DNA: TGTGCCAGCAGTTCACTAATAGGGGGATATCAGCCCCAGCATTTT.

This clonotype appeared a single time. A much larger clone is a single base away; this may be a read error. The rearrangement uses TRBV30 and TRBJ2-3; D remains unclear. Trimming shortened V by 4 bases and J by 0 bases, and 11 bases separated the two germline ends. The CDR3 contains 14 residues. CDR1 is GTSNPN and CDR2 is SVGIG in the germline V gene (reference sequence). The CDR3 is CAWIVASSTDTQYF. The CDR3, as DNA: TGTGCCTGGATTGTAGCCTCGAGCACAGATACGCAGTATTTT.

The genes are TRBV11-1 and TRBJ1-1; no definite D call. The CDR3 has 11 amino acids. Trimming stripped 10 bases from V and 6 bases from J, with 12 bases between. Germline V gene sequence: CDR1 SGHAT, CDR2 FQDESV (reference sequence). DNA of the CDR3: TGTGCCACGCTGGGGAGGGCTGAAGCTTTCTTT. Encoded protein: CATLGRAEAFF. Drawing the rest from reference TRBV11-1 and TRBJ1-1, the complete variable domain is EAEVAQSPRYKITEKSQAVAFWCDPISGHATLYWYRQILGQGPELLVQFQDESVVDDSQLPKDRFSAERLKGVDSTLKIQPAELGDSAMYLCATLGRAEAFFGQGTRLTVV.

The chain is built from TRBV18 and TRBJ2-5, with 7 nucleotides matching TRBD1. There are 14 residues in the CDR3. The V and J ends lost 1 base and 2 bases, in that order; junction bases with no gene match: 1. Germline CDR1 KGHSH, CDR2 LQKENI. Here the CDR3 reads CASSPRRGQETQYF. DNA of the CDR3: TGTGCCAGCTCACCACGCAGGGGGCAAGAGACCCAGTACTTC.

The sample holds many counts of this clonotype. This chain links TRBV7-2 with TRBJ2-3; 9 nucleotides align to TRBD1. The V segment lost 4 bases and the J segment 3 bases; nucleotides outside the gene matches: 8. The CDR3 has 16 amino acids. Germline V gene sequence: CDR1 SGHTA, CDR2 FQGNSA. CDR3 sequence: CASSSTGTGRTDTQYF. In DNA, the CDR3 is TGTGCCAGCAGCTCCACCGGGACAGGGAGGACAGATACGCAGTATTTT.

V and J are TRBV11-2 and TRBJ2-5; D gene unclear. CDR3 size: 15 residues. Trimming left V 5 bases short and J 0 bases short, with 13 bases between. Germline V gene data show CDR1 as SGHAT and CDR2 as FQNNGV. The CDR3 is CASSQGFADQETQYF. CDR3 bases: TGTGCCAGCAGCCAAGGTTTCGCGGACCAAGAGACCCAGTACTTC.

This clonotype was seen ten or more times. This rearrangement joins TRBV12-3 or TRBV12-4 to TRBJ1-4, with D perhaps matching TRBD1 (5 bases). V was pared by 4 bases and J by 8 bases, with 17 bases between. The CDR3 loop spans 15 amino acids. The CDR3 DNA reads TGTGCCAGCAGTTACCGGGACGGTCGAAGAGAAAAACTGTTTTTT. Translating gives CASSYRDGRREKLFF.

This clonotype was seen at least ten times. V gene TRBV6-5 combines with J gene TRBJ2-7, with TRBD2 as a possible D gene (7 bases). The germline gives CDR1 MNHEY, CDR2 SVGAGI. The CDR3 is 15 amino acids. Trimming removed 0 bases from V and 3 bases from J, with 12 bases in between. The CDR3 bases are TGTGCCAGCAGTTACTCTGAGGGAGGGGGCTACGAGCAGTACTTC. Amino acids: CASSYSEGGGYEQYF.

This clonotype appeared many times. The chain recombines TRBV24-1 with TRBJ1-6; no clear D. V was clipped by 4 bases and J by 5 bases, with 20 bases between them. The CDR3 is 18 amino acids. Germline values: CDR1 KGHDR, CDR2 SFDVKD. In nucleotides, the CDR3 is TGTGCCACCAGTGACCTGGACCCCCGGAGGTCCCATAATTCACCCCTCCACTTT. This gives the protein CATSDLDPRRSHNSPLHF.

In this sample, this clonotype turned up many times. The chain recombines TRBV20-1 with TRBJ2-1, with D possibly matching TRBD2 (6 bases). CDR3 length equals 15 residues. V was clipped by 6 bases and J by 8 bases, with 23 bases between them. Germline values: CDR1 DFQATT, CDR2 SNEGSKA (reference sequence). The CDR3 sequence: CSAPGPGEQVYEQFF. The DNA for the CDR3 is TGCAGTGCGCCCGGACCGGGGGAGCAAGTCTATGAGCAGTTCTTC.

This clonotype was counted ten times or more. The V gene is TRBV20-1, the J gene TRBJ2-5; D is perhaps TRBD1 (6 bases). The germline V and J ends were trimmed by 4 bases and 5 bases, with 20 bases remaining between them. There are 15 residues in the CDR3. CDR1 and CDR2 (germline): DFQATT, SNEGSKA (reference sequence). The CDR3 loop is CSANPLGQGQETQYF. CDR3 sequence (DNA): TGCAGTGCTAACCCCCTCGGGCAGGGGCAGGAGACCCAGTACTTC.

The count of this clonotype is one. V gene TRBV20-1 combines with J gene TRBJ2-5; 10 nucleotides align to TRBD2. The CDR3 contains 14 residues. V gave up 5 bases and J gave up 10 bases; unmatched junction bases: 13. Germline V CDR1 and CDR2: DFQATT, SNEGSKA (reference sequence). This chain's CDR3 is CSASSGGEEGGQYF. The CDR3 DNA reads as TGCAGTGCTTCAAGCGGGGGGGAGGAAGGAGGCCAGTACTTC.

This clonotype turned up a few times. This chain links TRBV4-1 with TRBJ2-1; 14 nucleotides agree with TRBD2. The trim removed 2 bases at V and 8 bases at J, leaving 5 bases unmatched. Germline lookup yields CDR1 MGHRA and CDR2 YSYEKL. CDR3 length: 16 amino acids. The CDR3 sequence: CASSQPGLAGVDEQFF. DNA for the CDR3: TGCGCCAGCAGCCAACCGGGACTAGCGGGAGTCGATGAGCAGTTCTTC.